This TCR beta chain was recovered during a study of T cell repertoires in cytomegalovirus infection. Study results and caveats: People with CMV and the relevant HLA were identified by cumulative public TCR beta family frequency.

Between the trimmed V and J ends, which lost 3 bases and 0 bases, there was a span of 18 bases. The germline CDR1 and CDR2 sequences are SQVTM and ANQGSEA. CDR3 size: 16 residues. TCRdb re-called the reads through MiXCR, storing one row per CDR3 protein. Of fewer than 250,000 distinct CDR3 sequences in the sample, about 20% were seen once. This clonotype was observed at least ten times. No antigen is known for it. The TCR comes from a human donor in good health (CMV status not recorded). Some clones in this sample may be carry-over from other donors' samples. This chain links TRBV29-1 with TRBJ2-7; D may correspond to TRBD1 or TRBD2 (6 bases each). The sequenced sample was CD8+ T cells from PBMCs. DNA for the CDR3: TGCAGCGTTGAGTCGGGGGCCACCGGAAGCTCCTACGAGCAGTACTTC. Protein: CSVESGATGSSYEQYF.